One sample yielded the 19 T cell receptor beta chains listed below, sequenced in a study of T cells in tuberculosis. This sample's time point: new active TB diagnosis, blood taken before or within 7 days of starting treatment. Clones were sequenced by immunoSEQ multiplex PCR, and TCRdb holds only the in-frame ones, with some missing. The data show 35,000 to 45,000 clones, 94% seen once. This material consisted of PBMCs, taken at tuberculosis diagnosis. These receptors were obtained from an adult with tuberculosis.

CDR3: CASSAKERTGELFF. CDR3 DNA sequence: TGTGCCAGCAGTGCAAAGGAGCGCACCGGGGAGCTGTTTTTT. The J gene is TRBJ2-2, the V gene TRBV27; D gene unclear. The V and J ends lost 5 bases and 4 bases respectively, with 11 bases between them. The CDR3 runs to 14 residues. Per the germline V gene, CDR1 is MNHEY and CDR2 is SMNVEV (reference sequence).

The chain is built from TRBV7-6 and TRBJ1-3, with 8 bases matching TRBD1. V dropped 3 bases and J dropped 4; count of bases not matched to a gene: 2. Germline lookup yields CDR1 SGHVS and CDR2 FNYEAQ. This CDR3 has 14 residues. The CDR3 spells CASSFGTGGNTIYF. CDR3 coding DNA: TGTGCCAGCAGCTTTGGGACAGGCGGAAACACCATATATTTT. Using reference TRBV7-6 and TRBJ1-3 for the parts outside the CDR3, the full variable domain is GAGVSQSPRYKVTKRGQDVALRCDPISGHVSLYWYRQALGQGPEFLTYFNYEAQQDKSGLPNDRFSAERPEGSISTLTIQRTEQRDSAMYRCASSFGTGGNTIYFGEGSWLTVV.

J is TRBJ1-2 and V is TRBV7-9, with 7 nucleotides matching TRBD1. The germline gives CDR1 SEHNR, CDR2 FQNEAQ (reference sequence). CDR3 length: 13 amino acids. Losses at the gene ends were 4 bases for V and 8 bases for J; bases not matched to a gene: 7. CDR3 nucleotide sequence: TGTGCCAGCAGCTCGGGACAGCTAGGAGGCTACACCTTC. This gives the protein CASSSGQLGGYTF.

This clone is a singleton in its sample. The chain couples TRBV18 to TRBJ2-7; 7 positions match TRBD2. This CDR3 has 12 amino acids. Germline assignment: CDR1 KGHSH and CDR2 LQKENI. Losses at the gene ends were 3 bases for V and 5 bases for J; bases not matched to a gene: 1. Here the CDR3 DNA reads TGTGCCAGCTCACCTCGGGGGGACGAGCAGTACTTC. Translated: CASSPRGDEQYF.

This clone has a single count. The chain couples TRBV30 to TRBJ1-2; perhaps TRBD1 as D (6 bases). Trimming removed 3 bases from V and 5 bases from J, with 13 bases in between. Germline V gene lookup returns CDR1 GTSNPN and CDR2 SVGIG (reference sequence). This CDR3 contains 13 residues. The CDR3 protein is CAWSPPRGYGYTF. The CDR3 coding sequence is TGTGCCTGGAGCCCTCCGAGGGGGTATGGCTACACCTTC.

This clone was seen once. The V call is TRBV18, the J call TRBJ1-4; 8 nucleotides align to TRBD1. The V and J ends lost 4 bases and 4 bases, in that order; junction bases with no gene match: 5. The CDR3 extends over 15 amino acids. Germline CDR1 KGHSH, CDR2 LQKENI. CDR3 in amino acids: CASSLDRGYNEKLFF. The CDR3 DNA is TGTGCCAGCTCACTAGACAGGGGATATAATGAAAAACTGTTTTTT.

CDR3 residues: CASSATGVTNTEAFF. CDR3 DNA sequence: TGTGCCAGCAGCGCAACAGGGGTAACGAACACTGAAGCTTTCTTT. This chain links TRBV7-9 with TRBJ1-1, with 7 positions matching TRBD1. The CDR3 runs 15 residues. The trim removed 5 bases at V and 1 base at J, leaving 7 bases unmatched. The V gene's germline CDR1 is SEHNR and CDR2 FQNEAQ (reference sequence).

The chain joins TRBV10-3 to TRBJ2-7; D might be TRBD1 (7 bases). This CDR3 contains 17 residues. CDR1 is ENHRY, CDR2 SYGVKD, per germline. V dropped 11 bases and J dropped 1 base, with 27 bases sitting between them. The CDR3 DNA sequence: TGTGCCTCCCAATCTGGGACAGCGTTGGGGAGGTCCTACGAGCAGTACTTC. Its protein is CASQSGTALGRSYEQYF.

V usage is TRBV6-6 and J usage is TRBJ2-7, with a possible D match to TRBD1 (6 bases). In germline, CDR1 is MNHNY, CDR2 SVGAGI (reference sequence). The CDR3 contains 13 residues. Deletions cut 7 bases from V and 2 bases from J, with 12 bases between. CDR3 amino acids: CASTRTAAYEQYF. For the CDR3, the DNA is TGTGCCAGCACCCGGACAGCGGCCTACGAGCAGTACTTC.

This clone has a single count. The V call is TRBV6-5, the J call TRBJ1-2; D is possibly TRBD1 (5 bases). CDR1 is MNHEY and CDR2 is SVGAGI in the germline V gene. The CDR3 runs 15 residues. Trimming took off 2 bases at V and 2 bases at J, with 12 bases between the two ends. The CDR3 region is CASSYIPGLNYGYTF. The CDR3 DNA reads TGTGCCAGCAGTTACATCCCAGGGTTGAACTATGGCTACACCTTC.

The rearrangement uses TRBV10-1 and TRBJ1-2; D remains unclear. The V gene's germline CDR1 is WNHNN and CDR2 SYGVQD (reference sequence). The length of the CDR3 is 13 residues. The V end lost 8 bases, the J end lost 5 bases, and 15 bases lay between the germline ends. CDR3 nucleotides: TGCGCCAGCGCAGAATCAGGATCTTATGGCTACACCTTC. This encodes CASAESGSYGYTF.

This clone was recorded only once. The chain employs TRBV18 and TRBJ1-1; TRBD1 agrees at 7 bases. The germline CDR1 and CDR2 sequences are KGHSH and LQKENI. CDR3 length equals 14 residues. J gave up 0 bases and V 2 bases, and 0 bases lay outside the gene matches. The CDR3 loop is CASSPDRVNTEAFF. The CDR3 nucleotides read TGTGCCAGCTCACCAGACAGGGTGAACACTGAAGCTTTCTTT.

The chain employs TRBV4-1 and TRBJ1-1; 11 bases align to TRBD1. V trimming: 2 bases; J trimming: 8 bases; junction bases outside the gene matches: 4. Germline CDR1 MGHRA, CDR2 YSYEKL. The length of the CDR3 is 14 residues. The CDR3 nucleotides read TGCGCCAGCAGCCAACCGGGACAGGGGGTAGAAGCTTTCTTT. It encodes CASSQPGQGVEAFF.

The chain carries TRBV29-1 and TRBJ2-5; 9 nucleotides agree with TRBD1. This CDR3 has 12 amino acids. V lost 7 bases and J lost 4; bases outside the gene matches: 4. Germline CDR1 is SQVTM and CDR2 is ANQGSEA. The CDR3 bases are TGCAGCGGGGGACAGGGTCGAGAGACCCAGTACTTC. Amino acids: CSGGQGRETQYF.

The chain has TRBV6-1 and TRBJ2-7; tentatively, D is TRBD1 (5 bases). CDR1 is MNHNS and CDR2 is SASEGT in the germline V gene. V lost 2 bases, J lost 0 bases, and 8 bases lay in between. This CDR3 has 14 residues. The CDR3 DNA reads TGTGCCAGCAGTGAACTAGGACACTCCTACGAGCAGTACTTC. Protein: CASSELGHSYEQYF.

The chain employs TRBV4-1 and TRBJ1-2, with 8 positions matching TRBD1. Germline CDR1 reads MGHRA; CDR2 reads YSYEKL. The CDR3 runs to 14 residues. Unmatched junction bases numbered 7, after V lost 2 bases and J lost 8 bases. The CDR3 DNA follows: TGCGCCAGCAGCCAAATGGACAGGGCTGACGGCTACACCTTC. Amino acids: CASSQMDRADGYTF.

To note about this clone: One end of the junction varies from germline; a read error may be responsible. The gene calls are TRBV7-2 and TRBJ2-2; no firm D call. Germline V gives CDR1 SGHTA, CDR2 FQGNSA. The CDR3 is 12 amino acids. The CDR3 region has the DNA TGTGCCAGCAGCTCTGACACCGAGGAGCTGTTTTTT. This gives the protein CASSSDTEELFF.

The chain couples TRBV28 to TRBJ1-5; tentative D call: TRBD1 (5 bases). V was shortened by 4 bases and J by 0 bases, with 10 bases between the two germline ends. Germline-derived CDR1 and CDR2 are MDHEN and SYDVKM. The CDR3 extends over 15 amino acids. The CDR3 protein is CASSWEGYSNQPQHF. The CDR3 region has the DNA TGTGCCAGCAGTTGGGAGGGGTATAGCAATCAGCCCCAGCATTTT.

This sequence joins TRBV5-6 and TRBJ2-7, with 8 bases that match TRBD1. V trimming: 4 bases; J trimming: 0 bases; junction bases outside the gene matches: 9. Germline loops: CDR1 SGHDT, CDR2 YYEEEE. The CDR3 is 16 residues long. CDR3 DNA: TGTGCCAGCAGCCCGGGGACAGGTGACCCCTCCTACGAGCAGTACTTC. Translating gives CASSPGTGDPSYEQYF.